The 27 T cell receptor beta chains below all came from one sample that was sequenced in a study of blood T cell repertoires in COVID-19. Profiling relied on immunoSEQ multiplex PCR, and the TCRdb table lists in-frame clones only, not all of them. The sample has over 65,000 clones, over 80% seen once. Sequencing was performed on peripheral blood. These receptors all come from a human donor in a cohort sampled during active COVID-19.

This clone was observed a few times. The V gene is TRBV6-6, the J gene TRBJ1-5; a weak D match, TRBD1 (6 bases). The germline gives CDR1 MNHNY, CDR2 SVGAGI (reference sequence). This CDR3 region has 15 residues. The V end lost 2 bases, the J end lost 4 bases, and 12 bases lay between the germline ends. In nucleotides, the CDR3 is TGTGCCAGCAGTTACAACAGGGAGAATAATCAGCCCCAGCATTTT. This sequence encodes CASSYNRENNQPQHF.

The chain joins TRBV12-3 or TRBV12-4 to TRBJ1-5; tentative D call: TRBD1 (6 bases). V was pared by 6 bases and J by 7 bases, with 13 bases between. The CDR3 is 13 amino acids. The CDR3 region has the DNA TGTGCCAGCAGCGAGGGGGGGGAACAGCCCCAGCATTTT. It translates to CASSEGGEQPQHF.

The chain employs TRBV6-5 and TRBJ1-2; 7 bases map to TRBD1. The V gene end was trimmed by 6 bases and the J gene end by 5 bases; junction bases not matched to a gene: 6. There are 13 residues in the CDR3. Germline V gives CDR1 MNHEY, CDR2 SVGAGI. The CDR3 bases are TGTGCCAGCAGCCGAGGACAGGCTTATGGCTACACCTTC. This sequence encodes CASSRGQAYGYTF.

The gene calls are TRBV28 and TRBJ1-2; possibly TRBD1 for D (5 bases). CDR1 is MDHEN, CDR2 SYDVKM, per germline. CDR3 length equals 13 residues. Trimming left V 7 bases short and J 4 bases short, with 13 bases between. The CDR3 nucleotides are TGTGCCAGCACCTCGACAGCTACCTATGGCTACACCTTC. Amino acid sequence: CASTSTATYGYTF.

V gene TRBV19 combines with J gene TRBJ1-1, with 8 bases lining up with TRBD1. CDR1 is LNHDA, CDR2 SQIVND, per germline (reference sequence). This CDR3 is built from 14 residues. The ends lost 5 bases at V and 1 base at J; junction bases unmatched: 3. This CDR3 reads CASSLQGGNTEAFF. CDR3 coding DNA: TGTGCCAGTAGTCTACAGGGGGGGAACACTGAAGCTTTCTTT.

The chain is built from TRBV28 and TRBJ2-1, with 16 positions matching TRBD2. The CDR3 spans 18 residues. Germline lookup yields CDR1 MDHEN and CDR2 SYDVKM. V gave up 6 bases and J gave up 4 bases; unmatched junction bases: 9. The CDR3, as DNA: TGTGCCAGCAGGCATAGGGGACTAGCGGGAGGGGTGTACAATGAGCAGTTCTTC. Protein: CASRHRGLAGGVYNEQFF.

CDR3 region: CASSLQGTEGEKLFF. DNA of the CDR3: TGCGCCAGCAGCCTACAGGGGACTGAGGGTGAAAAACTGTTTTTT. The rearrangement joins TRBV5-1 to TRBJ1-4; 7 bases map to TRBD1. The germline V gene encodes CDR1 SGHRS and CDR2 YFSETQ. The CDR3 loop spans 15 amino acids. With 4 bases clipped from V and 7 bases from J, the junction kept 10 bases outside the gene matches.

V gene TRBV3-1 (or the pseudogene TRBV3-2) combines with J gene TRBJ1-2; D perhaps matches TRBD1 (6 bases). The CDR3 is 15 residues long. V was pared by 0 bases and J by 4 bases, with 12 bases between. Germline CDR1 and CDR2: LGHDT and YNNKEL (reference sequence). The chain's CDR3 is CASSQEKDSLYGYTF. CDR3 bases: TGTGCCAGCAGCCAAGAAAAGGACAGCCTCTATGGCTACACCTTC.

The V call is TRBV3-1 (or the pseudogene TRBV3-2), the J call TRBJ2-1, with a weak D call TRBD2 (6 bases). Trimming stripped 4 bases from V and 15 bases from J, with 16 bases between. Germline V gene data show CDR1 as LGHDT and CDR2 as YNNKEL (reference sequence). The CDR3 has 12 amino acids. The CDR3 loop is CASSRGSGVGFF. The CDR3 DNA reads as TGTGCCAGCAGCCGGGGTAGCGGCGTCGGGTTCTTC.

This clone was picked up one time. The rearrangement links TRBV12-3 or TRBV12-4 to TRBJ2-3; 10 positions agree with TRBD2. The V and J ends lost 5 bases and 8 bases, in that order; junction bases with no gene match: 4. This CDR3 has 13 residues. This CDR3 reads CASSLGLAATQYF. The CDR3 DNA sequence: TGTGCCAGCAGTCTCGGACTAGCGGCTACGCAGTATTTT.

CDR3 nucleotide sequence: TGTGCCAGCAGCTCACAGGGTGCGGACACTGAAGCTTTCTTT. Its protein product is CASSSQGADTEAFF. This chain links TRBV9 with TRBJ1-1, with a tentative D call TRBD1 (6 bases). The germline gives CDR1 SGDLS, CDR2 YYNGEE. The CDR3 spans 14 residues. Trimming left V 4 bases short and J 3 bases short, with 13 bases between.

J is TRBJ1-5 and V is TRBV10-1; 9 bases align to TRBD1. The germline V gene has CDR1 WNHNN and CDR2 SYGVQD (reference sequence). V lost 2 bases and J lost 5; bases outside the gene matches: 13. The CDR3 is 18 amino acids. The CDR3 DNA reads as TGCGCCAGCAGTGAGAGGAAGAGGGACAGGGATATAGATCAGCCCCAGCATTTT. Translated, it gives CASSERKRDRDIDQPQHF.

The chain employs TRBV28 and TRBJ1-2; 7 bases match TRBD1. The trim removed 5 bases at V and 4 bases at J, leaving 13 bases unmatched. The CDR3 length is 16 residues. The V gene's germline CDR1 is MDHEN and CDR2 SYDVKM. CDR3 coding DNA: TGTGCCAGCAGTGTGGGAACAGGGGCCGACATCTATGGCTACACCTTC. This gives the protein CASSVGTGADIYGYTF.

The chain combines TRBV5-1 with TRBJ2-1; 7 bases match TRBD1. Germline trimming cut 5 bases from V and 4 bases from J; bases unmatched to any gene: 6. The germline V gene has CDR1 SGHRS and CDR2 YFSETQ. The CDR3 runs 14 residues. CDR3 sequence (DNA): TGCGCCAGCAGTCCAGGGGGTTTGTACAATGAGCAGTTCTTC. Its translation is CASSPGGLYNEQFF.

The rearrangement links TRBV9 to TRBJ2-5, with a tentative D call TRBD2 (6 bases). Germline CDR1 reads SGDLS; CDR2 reads YYNGEE. The CDR3 totals 14 residues. The V end lost 4 bases, the J end lost 7 bases, and 17 bases lay between the germline ends. The CDR3 here is CASSPGDQIATQYF. As DNA, the CDR3 is TGTGCCAGCAGCCCGGGGGACCAGATTGCGACCCAGTACTTC. Variable domain in full (rest from reference TRBV9 and TRBJ2-5): DSGVTQTPKHLITATGQRVTLRCSPRSGDLSVYWYQQSLDQGLQFLIQYYNGEERAKGNILERFSAQQFPDLHSELNLSSLELGDSALYFCASSPGDQIATQYFGPGTRLLVL.

CDR3 in amino acids: CASSKVSRLAGDNEQFF. The CDR3 DNA reads as TGTGCCAGCAGCAAAGTCAGTCGGCTAGCGGGAGACAATGAGCAGTTCTTC. The gene calls are TRBV21-1 and TRBJ2-1; TRBD2 is the table's D call and was not checked against the DNA. TRBV21-1 is an annotated pseudogene. This CDR3 has 17 amino acids.

This chain uses TRBV3-1 (or the pseudogene TRBV3-2) with TRBJ2-1, with D perhaps TRBD2 (5 bases). The germline gives CDR1 LGHDT, CDR2 YNNKEL (reference sequence). The V end was cut by 4 bases, the J end by 7 bases, with 11 bases between. This CDR3 is 13 amino acids long. CDR3 nucleotide sequence: TGTGCCAGCAGCCGGGCGGGTGGAAATGAGCAGTTCTTC. Its translation is CASSRAGGNEQFF.

V and J are TRBV5-1 and TRBJ1-1; 8 bases are shared with TRBD1. In germline, CDR1 is SGHRS, CDR2 YFSETQ. Trimming took 0 bases from V and 4 from J; bases not matched to a gene: 5. This CDR3 has 15 amino acids. The CDR3 DNA follows: TGCGCCAGCAGCTTGGCCGGGCAGGGGGCCACTGAAGCTTTCTTT. Residues: CASSLAGQGATEAFF.

This clone was counted once. The genes are TRBV5-1 and TRBJ2-5, with 9 bases aligning to TRBD2. This CDR3 contains 16 residues. V shed 2 bases, J shed 4 bases, and the junction held 9 bases outside the gene matches. CDR1 is SGHRS, CDR2 YFSETQ, per germline. Here the CDR3 DNA reads TGCGCCAGCAGCTTCAGGCCTGCGGGAGGGTTAGAGACCCAGTACTTC. It translates to CASSFRPAGGLETQYF.

This chain links TRBV6-5 with TRBJ1-5, with a weak D call TRBD1 (5 bases). Trimming removed 6 bases at V and 5 bases at J, with 14 bases between. Germline V gives CDR1 MNHEY, CDR2 SVGAGI. This CDR3 contains 14 residues. CDR3 protein: CASSLAGGYQPQHF. The CDR3 DNA reads TGTGCCAGCAGCCTCGCCGGGGGTTATCAGCCCCAGCATTTT.

The J gene is TRBJ2-2, the V gene TRBV9; D ambiguous. V was trimmed by 4 bases and J by 6 bases, leaving 13 bases between them. CDR3 size: 14 residues. Germline V lookup: CDR1 SGDLS, CDR2 YYNGEE. The CDR3 nucleotides read TGTGCCAGCAGCACCCTCGGGTCGGCCGGGGAGCTGTTTTTT. Encoded protein: CASSTLGSAGELFF.

The rearrangement links TRBV30 to TRBJ2-7; D may be TRBD1 (6 bases). Per germline, CDR1 GTSNPN and CDR2 SVGIG (reference sequence). There are 15 residues in the CDR3. Between the trimmed V and J ends, which lost 0 bases and 3 bases, there was a span of 15 bases. This CDR3 reads CAWSVPGVSIYEQYF. In DNA, the CDR3 is TGTGCCTGGAGTGTACCAGGGGTCTCCATCTACGAGCAGTACTTC. Variable domain in full (rest from reference TRBV30 and TRBJ2-7): SQTIHQWPATLVQPVGSPLSLECTVEGTSNPNLYWYRQAAGRGLQLLFYSVGIGQISSEVPQNLSASRPQDRQFILSSKKLLLSDSGFYLCAWSVPGVSIYEQYFGPGTRLTVT.

The V and J genes are TRBV7-9 and TRBJ2-2, with TRBD2 identical over 9 bases. Germline trimming cut 5 bases from V and 6 bases from J; bases unmatched to any gene: 4. In germline, CDR1 is SEHNR, CDR2 FQNEAQ (reference sequence). The CDR3 sequence is 14 residues long. The CDR3 region is CASSLSGSPGELFF. Here the CDR3 DNA reads TGTGCCAGCAGCCTTAGCGGGAGCCCCGGGGAGCTGTTTTTT.

V gene TRBV6-5 combines with J gene TRBJ2-7; D is unclear. Germline V gene lookup returns CDR1 MNHEY and CDR2 SVGAGI. The V gene lost 5 bases and the J gene lost 7 bases, with 9 bases spanning the gap. CDR3 length: 11 amino acids. CDR3 bases: TGTGCCAGCAGTCGCGAGAGGGAGCAGTACTTC. It specifies CASSREREQYF.

This chain uses TRBV18 with TRBJ2-2; TRBD1 matches at 7 bases. Germline V lookup: CDR1 KGHSH, CDR2 LQKENI. The ends lost 8 bases at V and 2 bases at J; junction bases unmatched: 2. The CDR3 is 13 residues long. The CDR3 nucleotides read TGTGCCAGCCGGGACAGCAACACCGGGGAGCTGTTTTTT. Residues: CASRDSNTGELFF.

Only one count was recorded for this clone. The chain joins TRBV2 to TRBJ2-7; perhaps TRBD1 as D (6 bases). The CDR3 loop spans 14 amino acids. Trimming pared 7 bases from V and 2 bases from J, leaving 15 bases between. Germline CDR1 is SNHLY and CDR2 is FYNNEI. In nucleotides, the CDR3 is TGTGCCAGCATATCCCGGGACACAGCCTACGAGCAGTACTTC. Its translation: CASISRDTAYEQYF.

The chain joins TRBV6-5 to TRBJ2-3, with a weak D call TRBD1 (6 bases). This CDR3 comprises 15 residues. V was trimmed by 5 bases and J by 2 bases, leaving 14 bases between them. Germline V gene sequence: CDR1 MNHEY, CDR2 SVGAGI. The CDR3 here is CASSRPGHYTDTQYF. CDR3 in DNA: TGTGCCAGCAGTCGCCCGGGACACTACACAGATACGCAGTATTTT.